The 11 T cell receptor beta chains below come from one sample, sequenced in a study of blood T cell repertoires in COVID-19 (dated by TCRdb to the early 2020s). The library was prepared using the immunoSEQ multiplex PCR assay. The table comes from immuneACCESS by way of TCRdb, which keeps in-frame sequences with V and J called. Part of the clones is missing from these tables; in studies checked, under half for an unresolved V gene and the rest for unknown reasons. The sample includes 150,000 to 200,000 clones, with approximately 93% observed a single time. The ten largest clones take up around 2% of the sample. Sequencing was performed on peripheral blood. These receptors came from a woman aged 60 to 75 with COVID-19, enrolled during active disease.

The CDR3 loop reads CASSQDWGQDSTIYF. The CDR3, as DNA: TGTGCCAGCAGCCAAGATTGGGGGCAGGATAGCACCATATATTTT. V and J are TRBV3-1 (or the pseudogene TRBV3-2) and TRBJ1-3, with D perhaps TRBD1 (6 bases). With 0 bases removed from V and 9 bases from J, the gap between germline ends came to 15 bases. The CDR3 is 15 amino acids. Germline-derived CDR1 and CDR2 are LGHDT and YNNKEL (reference sequence).

The chain combines TRBV10-2 with TRBJ2-3; D unresolved. Germline V lookup: CDR1 WSHSY, CDR2 SAAADI. The CDR3 spans 12 residues. Trimming took 3 bases from V and 8 from J, leaving 9 bases between them. CDR3 bases: TGCGCCAGCAGTGAATCAAGGAGTACGCAGTATTTT. This encodes CASSESRSTQYF.

The chain uses TRBV4-2 and TRBJ1-5; tentative D call: TRBD1 (5 bases). The CDR3 sequence is 15 residues long. Trimming shortened V by 0 bases and J by 0 bases, and 6 bases separated the two germline ends. CDR1 is LGHNA and CDR2 is YNFKEQ in the germline V gene. The CDR3 DNA follows: TGTGCCAGCAGCCAAGAAGACAGTAGCAATCAGCCCCAGCATTTT. It codes for CASSQEDSSNQPQHF.

Here the CDR3 reads CASSVSQASSEQYF. The CDR3 DNA reads TGTGCCAGCAGCGTAAGCCAAGCCTCTAGTGAGCAGTACTTC. The chain carries TRBV9 and TRBJ2-7; D is unresolved. The CDR3 has 14 residues. V gave up 1 base and J gave up 7 bases, with 15 bases separating them. Germline CDR1 is SGDLS and CDR2 is YYNGEE.

The chain joins TRBV13 to TRBJ1-5, with 9 bases aligning to TRBD1. Losses at the gene ends were 0 bases for V and 0 bases for J; bases not matched to a gene: 3. CDR1 and CDR2 (germline): PRHDT, FYEKMQ (reference sequence). CDR3 length: 17 residues. Here the CDR3 reads CASSLGTGGNSNQPQHF. The CDR3 DNA follows: TGTGCCAGCAGCTTAGGGACAGGGGGAAATAGCAATCAGCCCCAGCATTTT.

This chain links TRBV24-1 with TRBJ1-2, with TRBD1 identical over 8 bases. The CDR3 totals 14 residues. The germline gives CDR1 KGHDR, CDR2 SFDVKD. Trimming removed 3 bases from V and 7 bases from J; junction bases left unmatched: 6. This CDR3 is CATSDTGQEVGYTF. In DNA, the CDR3 is TGTGCCACCAGTGATACGGGACAGGAGGTTGGCTACACCTTC.

Many counts were recorded for this clone. The chain is built from TRBV5-1 and TRBJ1-6; 9 positions agree with TRBD1. Germline V gives CDR1 SGHRS, CDR2 YFSETQ. CDR3 length: 14 residues. Losses at the gene ends were 4 bases for V and 9 bases for J; bases not matched to a gene: 5. This chain's CDR3 is CASSDGTGSSPLHF. The CDR3 DNA is TGCGCCAGCAGCGACGGGACAGGGAGTTCACCCCTCCACTTT.

The chain carries TRBV7-2 and TRBJ2-5, with D possibly matching TRBD2 (6 bases). Germline CDR1 and CDR2: SGHTA and FQGNSA. Trimming cost V 5 bases and J 4 bases, with 17 bases left between them. This CDR3 comprises 15 residues. The CDR3 DNA is TGTGCCAGCAGCAAAGGAGGGTTGAGGGCAGAGACCCAGTACTTC. This translates into CASSKGGLRAETQYF.

The table lists this clone with a count of one. This chain connects TRBV10-3 to TRBJ2-2, with 7 bases lining up with TRBD1. Germline V gene lookup returns CDR1 ENHRY and CDR2 SYGVKD. Germline trimming cut 6 bases from V and 3 bases from J; bases unmatched to any gene: 16. This CDR3 is built from 18 residues. CDR3 coding DNA: TGTGCCATCAGGGGTGCGGTCAGGGGGAGTTTTGACACCGGGGAGCTGTTTTTT. Its translation: CAIRGAVRGSFDTGELFF.

There are a few counts of this clone. The chain combines TRBV25-1 with TRBJ2-7, with D possibly TRBD1 on 6 matching bases. The CDR3 has 14 amino acids. Germline-derived CDR1 and CDR2 are MGHDK and SYGVNS. V lost 6 bases and J 2 bases, leaving 14 bases between the germline ends. The CDR3 is CASSPKGETYEQYF. DNA for the CDR3: TGTGCCAGCAGCCCCAAGGGGGAGACCTACGAGCAGTACTTC.

The chain employs TRBV4-1 and TRBJ2-3, with TRBD2 identical over 9 bases. Germline V gene data show CDR1 as MGHRA and CDR2 as YSYEKL. This CDR3 spans 14 amino acids. V gave up 3 bases and J gave up 5 bases; unmatched junction bases: 3. CDR3: CASSHSTSGDTQYF. Here the CDR3 DNA reads TGCGCCAGCAGCCATTCGACTAGCGGAGATACGCAGTATTTT.